This T cell receptor (beta chain) is from a study of T cells in tuberculosis. Clones were sequenced by immunoSEQ multiplex PCR, and TCRdb holds only the in-frame ones, with some missing. The sample shows 30,000 to 40,000 clones, 91% of them seen only once. Time point denoted: new active TB diagnosis, blood taken before or within 7 days of starting treatment. On average around 95,000 T cells per donor were immunosequenced. The CDR3 is 16 amino acids. Deletions cut 4 bases from V and 4 bases from J, with 19 bases between. Germline V CDR1 and CDR2: MNHEY, SVGAGI. Study-wide findings and caveats: Shorter CDR3-alpha in active tuberculosis partly drove smaller distances.

Notes on this clone: Its antigen remains unknown.

The source material was PBMCs, sampled at tuberculosis diagnosis. This sequence was found in an adult with tuberculosis. The gene calls are TRBV6-5 and TRBJ1-2; D unresolved. The CDR3 loop reads CASSSSAGGVLYGYTF. CDR3 nucleotides: TGTGCCAGCAGTTCCTCGGCCGGCGGGGTCCTCTATGGCTACACCTTC.